This T cell receptor beta chain is from a study of blood T cell repertoires in COVID-19 (dated by TCRdb to the early 2020s). Notes on the research overall: Collaborator samples came from the United States, Italy and Spain and covered acute and convalescent phases of COVID-19. The samples were drawn from the first 160 participants of the ongoing ImmuneRACE study and from 1,200 or so subjects provided by 6 global collaborators. A de-identified subject ID, COVID-19 status, age in years and sex were almost always included in the sample metadata. A freely available public database, intended as a resource for researchers studying the immune response to SARS-CoV-2, is where the repertoires were released. Subjects who had been exposed to COVID-19, were actively infected with it, or had recovered from it provided the deeply sampled blood TCRbeta repertoires that made up the dataset. Where HLA class I and class II types were available, the types were taken from metadata supplied by the sample provider, not from assay-based typing. The prospective study material was composed of cDNA or gDNA derived from T cells, B-cell-depleted T cells, or PBMCs. What the authors observed across the whole study: How much clinical and demographic metadata was included differed by source and by participant, and the metadata was provided uncurated.

TCRbeta CDR3 regions were amplified from genomic DNA using the immunoSEQ Assay, a bias-controlled multiplex PCR. As for the authors' bioinformatics: The number of nucleated cells in each sample was estimated by amplification of reference gene primers within the assay. Sequence reads were collapsed and filtered to measure the absolute abundance of every unique TCRbeta CDR3 rearrangement. For each sample, productive Simpson clonality was calculated by taking the square root of Simpson's diversity index across productive rearrangements. TCRdb carries this immuneACCESS record with in-frame sequences only. Its versions omit some clonotypes, under half of them owing to an unresolved V gene in the studies checked, with the rest unexplained. From that table come the V and J calls and clone size; the DNA was used to work out D and trimming. In this sample the table shows 140,000 to 150,000 clones, about 87% of which occur a single time. Roughly a tenth of the sample comes from the top ten.

Whole blood was collected in K2EDTA tubes by collaborating institutions according to the institutions' own protocols. For TCRbeta analysis, collaborators shipped samples as frozen whole blood, isolated PBMCs, or DNA extracted from either of those sample types. Including the terminal cysteine and phenylalanine, the CDR3 comprises 15 residues. Just the 45-base CDR3 DNA is kept, in frame starting at base 1. Via the germline V gene, CDR1 is MGHRA and CDR2 YSYEKL. V is reduced by 4 bases and J by 4 bases, leaving a spacing of 13 bases between them. A note on this clone: Its binding antigen is unknown. No base quality information exists; no much larger clone differs at one position.

Sequencing used peripheral blood. This sequence uses TRBV4-1 and TRBJ1-4, with no reliable assignment of the D segment. The TCR was taken from a man aged 55 to 69 with active or convalescent COVID-19. For the CDR3, the sequence is CASSPTGFVNEKLFF. At the DNA level, the sequence is TGCGCCAGCAGCCCCACGGGATTCGTTAATGAAAAACTGTTTTTT.